A single sample gave rise to the 3 T cell receptor beta chains below, sequenced in a study of T cell changes during pregnancy in multiple sclerosis. Profiled with immunoSEQ multiplex PCR; TCRdb holds only in-frame clones, not every one. Seen here are some 94,000 clones, 85% to 95% observed once, and the top ten hold under 2%. This sample comprised peripheral blood, obtained in the first trimester of pregnancy. All receptors come from a female donor in good health, enrolled as a control in a pregnancy study.

The CDR3 reads CASSKQRGTNEKLFF. The DNA for the CDR3 is TGTGCCAGCAGTAAACAACGTGGAACTAATGAAAAACTGTTTTTT. The J gene is TRBJ1-4, the V gene TRBV6-6; no definite D call. The CDR3 is made up of 15 amino acids. Germline loops: CDR1 MNHNY, CDR2 SVGAGI (reference sequence). V was trimmed by 5 bases and J by 1 base, leaving 11 bases between them.

The CDR3 loop reads CASSLGAGPYEQYF. Written as DNA, the CDR3 is TGCGCCAGCAGCTTGGGAGCGGGTCCCTACGAGCAGTACTTC. V is TRBV5-1 and J is TRBJ2-7; weak D call: TRBD2 (6 bases). This CDR3 contains 14 residues. V was trimmed by 0 bases and J by 2 bases, leaving 9 bases between them. Germline V gives CDR1 SGHRS, CDR2 YFSETQ.

The chain carries TRBV7-2 and TRBJ2-5, with D possibly TRBD1 on 5 matching bases. Between the trimmed V and J ends, which lost 6 bases and 2 bases, there was a span of 16 bases. The germline CDR1 and CDR2 sequences are SGHTA and FQGNSA. The CDR3 runs to 15 residues. The CDR3 DNA reads TGTGCCAGCAGACCCATTGACAGCTTACAAGAGACCCAGTACTTC. The encoded protein is CASRPIDSLQETQYF.